Presented here are 15 T cell receptor beta chains from one specimen sequenced in a study of T-cell memory formation after mild COVID-19. MiXCR, run by TCRdb on the 5' RACE reads, gives a single entry per CDR3 protein. The data hold under 150,000 distinct CDR3 sequences, with 22% observed a single time. Sequencing was done on a sample of PBMCs or a T cell subset sorted from them (not recorded which). The source is a man aged 18 to 35 who had mild COVID-19 (a few samples of this study predate the infection). Cell type and time point are not known.

V is TRBV7-9 and J is TRBJ2-2, with D possibly TRBD1 on 6 matching bases. Germline CDR1 SEHNR, CDR2 FQNEAQ (reference sequence). The CDR3 contains 17 residues. Trimming removed 1 base from V and 1 base from J, with 13 bases in between. The CDR3 protein is CASSLDREARNTGELFF. DNA of the CDR3: TGTGCCAGCAGCTTAGACAGGGAAGCGCGGAACACCGGGGAGCTGTTTTTT.

The gene calls are TRBV11-2 and TRBJ2-1; TRBD1 aligns across 11 bases. Germline CDR1 reads SGHAT; CDR2 reads FQNNGV. CDR3 length equals 19 residues. Unmatched junction bases numbered 14, after V lost 1 base and J lost 6 bases. The CDR3 here is CASSLGTGGASDKVNEQFF. Written as DNA, the CDR3 is TGTGCCAGCAGCTTAGGGACAGGGGGCGCCTCGGATAAGGTCAATGAGCAGTTCTTC.

This clonotype has just a few counts. The J gene is TRBJ1-5, the V gene TRBV6-1; D is perhaps TRBD1 (5 bases). The CDR3 sequence is 16 residues long. Germline-derived CDR1 and CDR2 are MNHNS and SASEGT. V was clipped by 5 bases and J by 4 bases, with 18 bases between them. The CDR3 coding sequence is TGTGCCAGCAGTTTACTTCACGGGACCGGGAATCAGCCCCAGCATTTT. Amino acid sequence: CASSLLHGTGNQPQHF.

The chain recombines TRBV5-5 with TRBJ1-5; weak D call: TRBD1 (5 bases). CDR1 is SGHKS, CDR2 YYEKEE, per germline (reference sequence). This CDR3 is 14 amino acids long. Trimming removed 6 bases from V and 6 bases from J, with 16 bases in between. CDR3 sequence reads: CASTLGGVSQPQHF. CDR3 DNA sequence: TGTGCCAGCACTTTGGGGGGGGTGAGTCAGCCCCAGCATTTT.

The chain links TRBV4-1 to TRBJ1-2; TRBD1 might be the D (5 bases). V was shortened by 0 bases and J by 4 bases, with 18 bases between the two germline ends. Per the germline V gene, CDR1 is MGHRA and CDR2 is YSYEKL. The CDR3 covers 17 residues. CDR3: CASSQDFTRGARYGYTF. CDR3 nucleotide sequence: TGCGCCAGCAGCCAAGACTTCACCCGGGGCGCCCGCTATGGCTACACCTTC.

This clonotype was observed a few times. This sequence joins TRBV6-5 and TRBJ1-6; 7 bases are shared with TRBD1. Germline V gene sequence: CDR1 MNHEY, CDR2 SVGAGI. V shed 5 bases and J 8 bases; nucleotides not matched to a gene: 3. This CDR3 is built from 13 residues. The CDR3 DNA is TGTGCCAGCAGTCCGACAGGGTATTCACCCCTCCACTTT. It codes for CASSPTGYSPLHF.

The V gene is TRBV7-2, the J gene TRBJ2-1, with unresolved D. The V end was cut by 4 bases, the J end by 6 bases, with 7 bases between. CDR1 and CDR2 (germline): SGHTA, FQGNSA. This CDR3 spans 12 amino acids. DNA for the CDR3: TGTGCCAGCAGCTATAGAATCAATGAGCAGTTCTTC. Amino acid sequence: CASSYRINEQFF.

This clonotype has more than one count but fewer than ten. The J gene is TRBJ1-5, the V gene TRBV12-3 or TRBV12-4; D remains ambiguous. The CDR3 extends over 15 amino acids. V was clipped by 6 bases and J by 6 bases, with 18 bases between them. CDR3 nucleotides: TGTGCCAGCAGGCCCCATGCGGAGCTAGGTCAGCCCCAGCATTTT. It translates to CASRPHAELGQPQHF.

This clonotype was detected a few times. The gene calls are TRBV29-1 and TRBJ2-2; 7 positions agree with TRBD1. The germline gives CDR1 SQVTM, CDR2 ANQGSEA. The CDR3 has 14 residues. V shed 5 bases, J shed 2 bases, and the junction held 5 bases outside the gene matches. The CDR3 region is CSVLGQPNTGELFF. In nucleotides, the CDR3 is TGCAGCGTTTTGGGACAGCCTAACACCGGGGAGCTGTTTTTT.

This clonotype was seen more than once but under ten times. The chain links TRBV29-1 to TRBJ2-6; tentatively, D is TRBD2 (5 bases). The CDR3 sequence is 16 residues long. CDR1 is SQVTM, CDR2 ANQGSEA, per germline. Trimming left V 0 bases short and J 0 bases short, with 9 bases between. The CDR3 sequence: CSVEDPGFSGANVLTF. CDR3 bases: TGCAGCGTTGAAGATCCGGGGTTCTCTGGGGCCAACGTCCTGACTTTC.

The rearrangement uses TRBV28 and TRBJ1-5; D may be TRBD1 (6 bases). Germline V gene lookup returns CDR1 MDHEN and CDR2 SYDVKM. The V end was cut by 7 bases, the J end by 3 bases, with 7 bases between. The CDR3 extends over 12 amino acids. CDR3 in amino acids: CASTGANQPQHF. The CDR3 DNA is TGTGCCAGCACAGGGGCCAATCAGCCCCAGCATTTT.

This rearrangement joins TRBV7-2 to TRBJ1-5; 10 positions agree with TRBD1. Trimming at V came to 2 bases and at J to 7 bases, leaving 8 bases not matched to a gene. The CDR3 totals 16 residues. Germline CDR1 reads SGHTA; CDR2 reads FQGNSA. The CDR3 protein is CASSLKATGGHQPQHF. CDR3 in DNA: TGTGCCAGCAGCTTAAAGGCGACAGGGGGCCACCAGCCCCAGCATTTT.

There are a few counts of this clonotype. The rearrangement links TRBV29-1 to TRBJ2-1; 13 nucleotides align to TRBD2. Germline V lookup: CDR1 SQVTM, CDR2 ANQGSEA. The CDR3 runs to 15 residues. The junction had 3 bases not matched to a gene; V was cut back by 0 bases and J by 7 bases. The CDR3 DNA reads TGCAGCGTTGAAGAATGGACTAGCGGGAGAAATGAGCAGTTCTTC. Amino acids: CSVEEWTSGRNEQFF.

This clonotype was seen at least ten times. J is TRBJ2-1 and V is TRBV12-3 or TRBV12-4; the D is unclear. The length of the CDR3 is 12 residues. Trimming took off 6 bases at V and 7 bases at J, with 10 bases between the two ends. CDR3 nucleotide sequence: TGTGCCAGCAGCACTGAGCAGAATGAGCAGTTCTTC. Translating it yields CASSTEQNEQFF.

This clonotype occurred a few times. The CDR3: CASSPTVFYGYTF. CDR3 nucleotides: TGTGCCAGCAGCCCGACGGTTTTCTATGGCTACACCTTC. The genes are TRBV3-1 and TRBJ1-2; unclear D gene. CDR1 LGHDT and CDR2 YNNKEL come from the germline V gene (reference sequence). V was clipped by 4 bases and J by 4 bases, with 10 bases between them. There are 13 residues in the CDR3.